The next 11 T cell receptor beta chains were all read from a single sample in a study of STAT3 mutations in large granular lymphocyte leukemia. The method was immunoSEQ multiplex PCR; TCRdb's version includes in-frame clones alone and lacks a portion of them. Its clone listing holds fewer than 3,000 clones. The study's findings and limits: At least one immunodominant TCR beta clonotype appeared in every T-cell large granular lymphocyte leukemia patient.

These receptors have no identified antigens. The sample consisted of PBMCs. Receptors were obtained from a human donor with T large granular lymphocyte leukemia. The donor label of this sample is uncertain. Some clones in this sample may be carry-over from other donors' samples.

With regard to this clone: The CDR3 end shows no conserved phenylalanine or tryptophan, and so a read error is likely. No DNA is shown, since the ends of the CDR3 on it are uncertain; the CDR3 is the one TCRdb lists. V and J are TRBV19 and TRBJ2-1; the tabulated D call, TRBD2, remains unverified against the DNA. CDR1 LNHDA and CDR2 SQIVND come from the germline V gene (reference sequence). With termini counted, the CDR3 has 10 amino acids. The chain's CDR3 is CASSGTIANE.

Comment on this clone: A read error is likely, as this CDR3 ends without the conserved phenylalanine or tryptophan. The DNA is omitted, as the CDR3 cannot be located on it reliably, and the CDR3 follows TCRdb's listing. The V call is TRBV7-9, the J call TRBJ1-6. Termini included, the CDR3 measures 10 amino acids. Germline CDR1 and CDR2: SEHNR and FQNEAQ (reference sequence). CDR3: CASSRRENSP.

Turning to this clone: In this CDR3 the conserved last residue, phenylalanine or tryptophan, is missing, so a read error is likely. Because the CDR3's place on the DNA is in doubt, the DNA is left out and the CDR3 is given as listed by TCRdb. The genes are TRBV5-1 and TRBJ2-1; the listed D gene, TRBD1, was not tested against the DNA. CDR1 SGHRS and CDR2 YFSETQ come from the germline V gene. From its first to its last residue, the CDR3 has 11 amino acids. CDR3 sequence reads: CASSLEATYNE.

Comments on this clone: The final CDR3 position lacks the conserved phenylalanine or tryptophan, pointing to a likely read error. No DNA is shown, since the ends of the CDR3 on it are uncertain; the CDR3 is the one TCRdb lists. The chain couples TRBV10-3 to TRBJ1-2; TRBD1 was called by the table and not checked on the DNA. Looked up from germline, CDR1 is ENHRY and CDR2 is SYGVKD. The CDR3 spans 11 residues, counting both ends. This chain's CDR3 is CAISDQTGARG.

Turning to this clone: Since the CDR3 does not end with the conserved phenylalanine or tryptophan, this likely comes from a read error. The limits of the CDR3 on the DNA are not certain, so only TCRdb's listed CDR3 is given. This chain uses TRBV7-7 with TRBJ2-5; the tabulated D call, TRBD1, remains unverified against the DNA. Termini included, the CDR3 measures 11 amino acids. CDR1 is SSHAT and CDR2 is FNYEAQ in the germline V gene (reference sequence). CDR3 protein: CASSPVGVQET.

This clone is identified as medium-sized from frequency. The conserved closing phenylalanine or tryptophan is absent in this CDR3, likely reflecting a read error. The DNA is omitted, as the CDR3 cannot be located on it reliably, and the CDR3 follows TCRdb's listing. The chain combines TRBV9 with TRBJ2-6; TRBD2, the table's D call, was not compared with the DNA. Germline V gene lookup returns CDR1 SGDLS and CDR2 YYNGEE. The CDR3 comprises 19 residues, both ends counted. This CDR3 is CASSASFAGGLNSNAGANV.

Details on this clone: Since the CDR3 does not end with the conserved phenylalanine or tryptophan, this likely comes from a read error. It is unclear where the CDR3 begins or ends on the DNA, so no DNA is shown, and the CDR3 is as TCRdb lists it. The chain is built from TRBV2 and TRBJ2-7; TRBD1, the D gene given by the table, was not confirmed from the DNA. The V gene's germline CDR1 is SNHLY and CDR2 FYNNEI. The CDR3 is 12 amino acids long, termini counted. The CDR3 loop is CASSPRGGITYE.

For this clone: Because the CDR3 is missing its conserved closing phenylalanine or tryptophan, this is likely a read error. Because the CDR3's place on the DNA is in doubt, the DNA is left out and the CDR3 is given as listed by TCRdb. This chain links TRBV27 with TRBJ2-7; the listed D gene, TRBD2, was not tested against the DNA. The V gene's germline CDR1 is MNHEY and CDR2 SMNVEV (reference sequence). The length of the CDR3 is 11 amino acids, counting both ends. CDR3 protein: CASSAKPSSYE.

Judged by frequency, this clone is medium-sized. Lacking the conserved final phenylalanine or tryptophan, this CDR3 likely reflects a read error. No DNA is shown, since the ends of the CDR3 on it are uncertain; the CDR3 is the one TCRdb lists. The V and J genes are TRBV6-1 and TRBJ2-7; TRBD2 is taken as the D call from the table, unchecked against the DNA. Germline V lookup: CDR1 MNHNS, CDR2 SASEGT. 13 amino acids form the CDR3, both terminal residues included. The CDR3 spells CASSEENSDPYYE.

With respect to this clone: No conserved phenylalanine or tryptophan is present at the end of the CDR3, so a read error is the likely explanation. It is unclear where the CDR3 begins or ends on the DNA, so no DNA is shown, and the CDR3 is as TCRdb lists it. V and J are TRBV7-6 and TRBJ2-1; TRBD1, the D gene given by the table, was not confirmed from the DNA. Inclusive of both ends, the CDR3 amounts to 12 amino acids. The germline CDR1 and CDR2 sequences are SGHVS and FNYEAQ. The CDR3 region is CASSLSQIAYNE.

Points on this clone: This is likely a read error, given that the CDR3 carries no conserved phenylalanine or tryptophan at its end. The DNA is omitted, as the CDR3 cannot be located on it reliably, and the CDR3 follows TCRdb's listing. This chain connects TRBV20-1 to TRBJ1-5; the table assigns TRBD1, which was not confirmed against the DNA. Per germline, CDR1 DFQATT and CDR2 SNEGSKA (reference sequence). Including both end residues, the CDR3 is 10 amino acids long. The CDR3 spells CSATQGSNQP.